This T cell receptor (beta chain) was sequenced during a study of beta chain features in type 1 diabetes. The study's findings and limits: Across patients, naive, central memory and Treg TCRB repertoires exhibited apparently greater similarity than was observed across healthy donors. All four CD4+ subsets of Type 1 diabetes patients contained TCRB CDR3s that were moderately but significantly shorter.

The CDR3 has 14 residues. Germline V gene sequence: CDR1 SEHNR, CDR2 FQNEAQ (reference sequence). Trimming took 0 bases from V and 2 from J, leaving 6 bases between them. Concerning this clone itself: The antigen is unknown.

All of the isolated RNA was reverse transcribed, so expressed TCRB transcripts were sequenced. Some clones are missing from TCRdb's copy, which holds only in-frame ones; the method was immunoSEQ multiplex PCR. The data show 310,000 or so clones, approximately 9.7% seen once. The specimen was central memory CD4+ T cells from blood. This TCR was sampled from a man under 40 with type 1 diabetes. This sequence joins TRBV7-9 and TRBJ2-3, with D unresolved. The CDR3 nucleotides read TGTGCCAGCAGCTTAGCGACCACCACAGATACGCAGTATTTT. Amino acid sequence: CASSLATTTDTQYF.